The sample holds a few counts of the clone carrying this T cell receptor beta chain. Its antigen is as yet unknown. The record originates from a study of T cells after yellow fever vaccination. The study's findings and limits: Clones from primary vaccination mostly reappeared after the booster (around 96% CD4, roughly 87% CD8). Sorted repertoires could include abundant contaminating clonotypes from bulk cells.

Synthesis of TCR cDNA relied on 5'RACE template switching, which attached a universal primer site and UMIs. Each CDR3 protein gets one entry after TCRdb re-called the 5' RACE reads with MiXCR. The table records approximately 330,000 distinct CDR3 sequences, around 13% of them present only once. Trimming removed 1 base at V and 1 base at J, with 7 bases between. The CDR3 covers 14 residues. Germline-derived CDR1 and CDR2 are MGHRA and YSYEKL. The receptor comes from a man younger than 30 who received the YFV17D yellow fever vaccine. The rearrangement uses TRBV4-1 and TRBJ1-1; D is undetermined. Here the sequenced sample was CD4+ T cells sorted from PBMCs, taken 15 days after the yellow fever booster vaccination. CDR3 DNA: TGCGCCAGCAGCCAAGTAATAGGGAACACTGAAGCTTTCTTT. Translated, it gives CASSQVIGNTEAFF.